The rows below give T cell receptor beta chains drawn from one sample of a study of blood T cell repertoires in COVID-19. Sequenced by immunoSEQ multiplex PCR; TCRdb stores in-frame clones only, minus some. The sample has fewer than 65,000 clones, around 86% seen once. The sequencing sample was made of peripheral blood. These TCRs come from a woman at least 80 years old with acute or convalescent COVID-19. Both conserved end residues are part of each CDR3. Each record gives: CDR3 length, D gene, V gene, J gene, CDR3 protein, CDR3 DNA. D genes are given only for firm matches.

>15|TRBD2|TRBV7-8|TRBJ2-1
CASTKRLAGGNEQFF
TGTGCCAGCACAAAGAGACTAGCGGGGGGCAATGAGCAGTTCTTC
>15|TRBD1|TRBV7-3|TRBJ1-4
CASSSGTGPNEKLFF
TGTGCCAGCAGCTCGGGGACAGGGCCTAATGAAAAACTGTTTTTT
>16|TRBD1|TRBV18|TRBJ1-2
CASSPSGGEANYGYTF
TGTGCCAGCTCACCTTCAGGGGGCGAAGCTAACTATGGCTACACCTTC
>13|-|TRBV6-2/TRBV6-3|TRBJ1-2
CASSYSFGGGYTF
TGTGCCAGCAGTTACTCCTTCGGGGGAGGCTACACCTTC
>14|-|TRBV9|TRBJ1-2
CASSVDHTRYGYTF
TGTGCCAGCAGCGTAGATCACACCCGCTATGGCTACACCTTC
>14|-|TRBV7-2|TRBJ2-7
CASSPPGLRYEQYF
TGTGCCAGCAGCCCGCCGGGACTGAGGTACGAGCAGTACTTC
>14|-|TRBV28|TRBJ1-2
CASTSPRRGYGYTF
TGTGCCAGCACCTCCCCCCGACGGGGGTATGGCTACACCTTC
>14|-|TRBV30|TRBJ1-3
CAWTLGGFGNTIYF
TGTGCCTGGACCCTGGGGGGTTTTGGAAACACCATATATTTT
>15|-|TRBV19|TRBJ2-3
CASSTPRVGTDTQYF
TGTGCCAGTAGTACGCCCAGGGTGGGCACAGATACGCAGTATTTT
>16|-|TRBV5-1|TRBJ2-2
CASSPNQGGDTGELFF
TGCGCCAGCAGCCCGAATCAGGGGGGCGACACCGGGGAGCTGTTTTTT
>15|TRBD2|TRBV6-5|TRBJ2-2
CASSPRTSDSGELFF
TGTGCCAGCAGTCCGCGGACTAGCGATTCCGGGGAGCTGTTTTTT
>16|-|TRBV28|TRBJ2-1
CASCKRQNSLYNEQFF
TGTGCCAGCTGTAAAAGACAGAATAGTCTGTACAATGAGCAGTTCTTC
>15|TRBD1|TRBV7-9|TRBJ2-3
CASSFPGQGFDTQYF
TGTGCCAGCAGCTTCCCGGGACAGGGTTTTGATACGCAGTATTTT
>13|TRBD1|TRBV27|TRBJ2-7
CASSLRGNYEQYF
TGTGCCAGCAGTCTCAGGGGGAACTACGAGCAGTACTTC
>15|TRBD2|TRBV3-1/TRBV3-2|TRBJ2-1
CASSQEHGRASKQFF
TGTGCCAGCAGCCAAGAACACGGGAGGGCCTCCAAGCAGTTCTTC
>17|TRBD2|TRBV7-2|TRBJ2-2
CASSFTGTSGGAGELFF
TGTGCCAGCAGCTTTACCGGGACTAGCGGGGGGGCCGGGGAGCTGTTTTTT
>13|-|TRBV9|TRBJ1-2
CASSVGVGDGYTF
TGTGCCAGCAGCGTAGGAGTAGGGGATGGCTACACCTTC
>15|TRBD2|TRBV6-5|TRBJ2-7
CASSFSGSTPYEQYF
TGTGCCAGCAGTTTTAGCGGGAGCACCCCCTACGAGCAGTACTTC
>14|-|TRBV7-8|TRBJ1-1
CASSYQGFDTEAFF
TGTGCCAGCAGCTACCAGGGTTTTGACACTGAAGCTTTCTTT